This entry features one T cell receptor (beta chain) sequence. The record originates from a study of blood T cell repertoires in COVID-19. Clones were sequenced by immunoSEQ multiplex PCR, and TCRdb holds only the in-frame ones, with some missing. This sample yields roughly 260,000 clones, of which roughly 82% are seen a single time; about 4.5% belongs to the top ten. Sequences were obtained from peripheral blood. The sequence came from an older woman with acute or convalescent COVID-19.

CDR3 sequence (DNA): TGTGCCAGCAGCCAAGGACCGGGGGGGCTTGAGGCCCAGTACTTC. Residues: CASSQGPGGLEAQYF. This chain links TRBV3-1 (or the pseudogene TRBV3-2) with TRBJ2-5, with TRBD2 matching over 8 bases. In germline, CDR1 is LGHDT, CDR2 YNNKEL (reference sequence). CDR3 length equals 15 residues. V trimming: 1 base; J trimming: 9 bases; junction bases outside the gene matches: 10.